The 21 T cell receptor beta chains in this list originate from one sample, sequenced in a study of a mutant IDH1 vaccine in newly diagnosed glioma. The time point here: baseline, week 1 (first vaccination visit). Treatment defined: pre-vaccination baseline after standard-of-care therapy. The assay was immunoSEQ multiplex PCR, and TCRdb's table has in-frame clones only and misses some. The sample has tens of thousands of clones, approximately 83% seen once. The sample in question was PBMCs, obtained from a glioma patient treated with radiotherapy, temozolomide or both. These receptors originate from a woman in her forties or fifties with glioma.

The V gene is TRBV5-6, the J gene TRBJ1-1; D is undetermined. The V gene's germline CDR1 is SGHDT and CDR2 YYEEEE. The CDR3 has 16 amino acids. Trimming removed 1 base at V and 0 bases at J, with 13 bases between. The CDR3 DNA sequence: TGTGCCAGCAGCTTGAAGGCCCGGGCCCTGAACACTGAAGCTTTCTTT. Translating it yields CASSLKARALNTEAFF.

The CDR3 is CASGLPSRQGRLYGYTF. The CDR3 coding sequence is TGTGCTAGTGGTTTGCCGTCGCGACAGGGGCGCCTATATGGCTACACCTTC. This chain links TRBV12-5 with TRBJ1-2; 8 bases fit TRBD1. Germline assignment: CDR1 LGHNT and CDR2 FRNRAP. The CDR3 consists of 17 residues. With V trimmed by 2 bases and J by 5 bases, 13 bases remained unmatched.

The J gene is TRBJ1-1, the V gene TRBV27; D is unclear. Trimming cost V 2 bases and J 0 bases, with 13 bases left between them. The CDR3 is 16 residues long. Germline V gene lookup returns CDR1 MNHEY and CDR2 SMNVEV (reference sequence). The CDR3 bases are TGTGCCAGCAGTTTAGTAGGGTTTAGAGTGAACACTGAAGCTTTCTTT. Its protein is CASSLVGFRVNTEAFF.

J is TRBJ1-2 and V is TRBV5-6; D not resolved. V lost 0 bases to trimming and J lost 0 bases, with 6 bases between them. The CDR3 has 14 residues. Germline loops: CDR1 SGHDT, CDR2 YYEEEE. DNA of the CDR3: TGTGCCAGCAGCTTGGGTGGCACTAACTATGGCTACACCTTC. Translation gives CASSLGGTNYGYTF.

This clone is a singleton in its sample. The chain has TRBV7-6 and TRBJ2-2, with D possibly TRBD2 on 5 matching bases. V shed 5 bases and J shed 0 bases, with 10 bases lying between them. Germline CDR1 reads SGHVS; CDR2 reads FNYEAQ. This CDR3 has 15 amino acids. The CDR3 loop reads CASSLTGTNTGELFF. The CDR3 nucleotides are TGTGCCAGCAGCCTAACCGGGACGAACACCGGGGAGCTGTTTTTT.

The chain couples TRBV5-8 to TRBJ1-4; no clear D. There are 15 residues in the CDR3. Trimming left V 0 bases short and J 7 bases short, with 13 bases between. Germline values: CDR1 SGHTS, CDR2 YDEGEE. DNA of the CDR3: TGTGCCAGCAGCTTGGCTCCCGCCGTCGCTGAAAAACTGTTTTTT. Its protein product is CASSLAPAVAEKLFF.

CDR3 region: CSVTLARGNNSPLHF. The CDR3 DNA reads TGCAGCGTTACCCTGGCCAGGGGAAACAATTCACCCCTCCACTTT. V gene TRBV29-1 combines with J gene TRBJ1-6, with D perhaps matching TRBD1 (6 bases). The ends were cut back, 5 bases at V and 7 bases at J, with 18 bases in the middle. The CDR3 has 15 residues. Germline values: CDR1 SQVTM, CDR2 ANQGSEA.

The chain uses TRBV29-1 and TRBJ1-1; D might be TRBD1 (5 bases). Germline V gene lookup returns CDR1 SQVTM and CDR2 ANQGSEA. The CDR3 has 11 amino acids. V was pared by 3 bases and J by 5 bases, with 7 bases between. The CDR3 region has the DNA TGCAGCGTTGAGCCAGGGACTGAAGCTTTCTTT. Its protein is CSVEPGTEAFF.

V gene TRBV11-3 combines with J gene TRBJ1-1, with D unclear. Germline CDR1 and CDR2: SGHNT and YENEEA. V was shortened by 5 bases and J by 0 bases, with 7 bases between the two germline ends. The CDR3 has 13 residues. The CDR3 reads CASSRRLNTEAFF. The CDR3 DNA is TGTGCCAGCAGCCGCCGTCTGAACACTGAAGCTTTCTTT.

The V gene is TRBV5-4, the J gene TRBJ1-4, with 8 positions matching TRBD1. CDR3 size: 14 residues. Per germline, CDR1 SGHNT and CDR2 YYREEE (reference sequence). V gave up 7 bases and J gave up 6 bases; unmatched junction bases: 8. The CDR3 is CASGQTGGDEKLFF. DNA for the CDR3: TGTGCCAGCGGGCAAACAGGGGGGGATGAAAAACTGTTTTTT.

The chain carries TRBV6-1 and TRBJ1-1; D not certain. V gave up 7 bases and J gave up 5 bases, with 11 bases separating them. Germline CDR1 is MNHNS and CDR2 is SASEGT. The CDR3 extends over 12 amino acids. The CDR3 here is CASTRGPTEAFF. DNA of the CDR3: TGTGCCAGCACCCGTGGCCCTACTGAAGCTTTCTTT.

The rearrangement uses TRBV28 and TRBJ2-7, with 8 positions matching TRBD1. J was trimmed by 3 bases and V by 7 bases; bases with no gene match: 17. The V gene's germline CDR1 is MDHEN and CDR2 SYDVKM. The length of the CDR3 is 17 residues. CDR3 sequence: CASKPGQVASLNYEQYF. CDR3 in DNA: TGTGCCAGCAAACCGGGACAGGTGGCCTCGTTAAACTACGAGCAGTACTTC.

CDR3 protein: CASSLGAGANVLTF. In nucleotides, the CDR3 is TGTGCCAGCAGCTTAGGGGCCGGGGCCAACGTCCTGACTTTC. The chain has TRBV5-6 and TRBJ2-6; a possible D gene is TRBD1 (5 bases). The CDR3 is made up of 14 amino acids. Per germline, CDR1 SGHDT and CDR2 YYEEEE. Trimming cost V 2 bases and J 4 bases, with 7 bases left between them.

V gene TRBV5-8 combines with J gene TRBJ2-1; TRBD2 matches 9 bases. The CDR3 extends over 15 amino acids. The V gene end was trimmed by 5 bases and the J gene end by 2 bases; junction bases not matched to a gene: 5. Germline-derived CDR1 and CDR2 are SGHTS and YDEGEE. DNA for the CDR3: TGTGCCAGCAGGGCGCGGGGGGGTCCCTACAATGAGCAGTTCTTC. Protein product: CASRARGGPYNEQFF.

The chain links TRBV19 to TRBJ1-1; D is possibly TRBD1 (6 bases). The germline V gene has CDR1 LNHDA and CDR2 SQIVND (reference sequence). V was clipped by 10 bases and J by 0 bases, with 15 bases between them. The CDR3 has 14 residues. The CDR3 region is CATERGGLNTEAFF. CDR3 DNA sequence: TGTGCCACCGAACGGGGGGGCTTGAACACTGAAGCTTTCTTT.

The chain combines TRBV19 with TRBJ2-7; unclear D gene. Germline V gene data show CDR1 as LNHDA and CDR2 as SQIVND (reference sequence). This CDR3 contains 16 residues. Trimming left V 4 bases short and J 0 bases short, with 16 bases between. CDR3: CASSKERTVSSYEQYF. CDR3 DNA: TGTGCCAGTAGTAAAGAAAGAACGGTTAGCTCCTACGAGCAGTACTTC.

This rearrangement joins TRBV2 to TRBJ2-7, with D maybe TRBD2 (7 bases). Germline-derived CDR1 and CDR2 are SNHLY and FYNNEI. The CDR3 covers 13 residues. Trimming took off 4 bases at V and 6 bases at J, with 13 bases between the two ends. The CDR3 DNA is TGTGCCAGCAGTGTGGGGGGGCTAAGCGAGCAGTACTTC. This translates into CASSVGGLSEQYF.

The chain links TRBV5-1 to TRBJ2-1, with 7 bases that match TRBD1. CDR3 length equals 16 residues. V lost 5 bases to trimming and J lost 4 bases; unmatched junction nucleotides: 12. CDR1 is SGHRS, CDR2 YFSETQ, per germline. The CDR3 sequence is CASRRKTGDSYNEQFF. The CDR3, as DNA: TGCGCCAGCAGACGAAAAACAGGGGATTCTTACAATGAGCAGTTCTTC.

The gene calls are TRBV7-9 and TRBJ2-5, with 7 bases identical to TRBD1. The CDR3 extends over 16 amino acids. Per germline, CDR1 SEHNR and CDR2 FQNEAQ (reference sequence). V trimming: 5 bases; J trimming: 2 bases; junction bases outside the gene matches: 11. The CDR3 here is CASSPRGAGGQETQYF. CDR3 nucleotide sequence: TGTGCCAGCAGCCCCCGAGGGGCAGGGGGACAAGAGACCCAGTACTTC.

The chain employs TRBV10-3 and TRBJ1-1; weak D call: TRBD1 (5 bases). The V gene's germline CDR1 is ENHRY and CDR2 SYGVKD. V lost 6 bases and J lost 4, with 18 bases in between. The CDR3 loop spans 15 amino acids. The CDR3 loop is CAIRNALVGPTEAFF. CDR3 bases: TGTGCCATCAGAAATGCTCTGGTGGGGCCCACTGAAGCTTTCTTT.

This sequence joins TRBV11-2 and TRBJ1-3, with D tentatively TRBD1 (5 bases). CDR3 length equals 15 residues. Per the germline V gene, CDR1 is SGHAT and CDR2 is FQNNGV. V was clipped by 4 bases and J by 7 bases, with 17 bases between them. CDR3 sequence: CASSSIGGLGNTIYF. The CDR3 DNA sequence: TGTGCCAGCAGCTCCATCGGGGGACTGGGGAACACCATATATTTT. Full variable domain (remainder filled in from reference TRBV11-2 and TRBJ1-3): EAGVAQSPRYKIIEKRQSVAFWCNPISGHATLYWYQQILGQGPKLLIQFQNNGVVDDSQLPKDRFSAERLKGVDSTLKIQPAKLEDSAVYLCASSSIGGLGNTIYFGEGSWLTVV.